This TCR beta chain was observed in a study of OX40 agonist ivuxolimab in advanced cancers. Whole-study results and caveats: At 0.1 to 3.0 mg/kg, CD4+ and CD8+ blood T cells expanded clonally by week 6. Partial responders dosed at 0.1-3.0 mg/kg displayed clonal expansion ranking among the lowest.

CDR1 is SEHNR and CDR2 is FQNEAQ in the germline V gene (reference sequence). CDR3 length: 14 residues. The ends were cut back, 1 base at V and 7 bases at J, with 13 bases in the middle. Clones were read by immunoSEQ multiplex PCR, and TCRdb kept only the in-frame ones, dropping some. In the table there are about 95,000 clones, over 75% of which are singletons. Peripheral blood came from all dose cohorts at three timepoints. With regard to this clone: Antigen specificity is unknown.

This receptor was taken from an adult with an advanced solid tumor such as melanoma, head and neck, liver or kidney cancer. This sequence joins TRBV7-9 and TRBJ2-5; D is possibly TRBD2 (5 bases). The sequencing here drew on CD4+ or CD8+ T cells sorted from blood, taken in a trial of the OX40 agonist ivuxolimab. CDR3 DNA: TGTGCCAGCAGCTTAGGGACTCCACCGGGGACCCAGTACTTC. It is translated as CASSLGTPPGTQYF.